Here is one TCR beta chain with its context. What this receptor recognizes is not known. No qualities accompany the bases; no much larger clone lies one base away. The source of the sample is a study of blood T cell repertoires in COVID-19 (dated by TCRdb to 2020 to 2021). At the level of the whole study: Samples covering the acute and convalescent phases of COVID-19 were provided by collaborators in the United States, Italy and Spain. The repertoires were made available in a free public database intended to serve as a resource for research on the immune response to SARS-CoV-2. Where available, HLA class I and class II types were taken from metadata supplied by the sample provider and were not determined by assay-based typing. The prospective study material was composed of cDNA or gDNA derived from T cells, B-cell-depleted T cells, or PBMCs. The dataset comprised deeply sampled blood TCRbeta repertoires from subjects exposed to, actively infected with, or recovered from COVID-19. Sample metadata almost always included a de-identified subject ID, COVID-19 status, age in years and sex. The samples were drawn from two sources: the first 160 participants of the ongoing ImmuneRACE study, and over 950 subjects contributed by 6 global collaborators. Here is what the overall study found, with its caveats: How much clinical and demographic metadata was included differed by source and by participant, and the metadata was provided uncurated.

At one collaborating source in Seattle, patients were enrolled during active infection and were followed longitudinally through the course of disease. The collaborating institutions used their own protocols to collect whole blood in K2EDTA tubes. For TCRbeta analysis, collaborators shipped samples in one of three forms: frozen whole blood, isolated PBMCs, or DNA extracted from either of those sample types. The V and J ends are trimmed by 5 bases and 0 bases, leaving 13 bases between them. Reading the germline V gene (reference sequence) gives CDR1 LNHNV and CDR2 YYDKDF. The CDR3 runs 15 amino acids, cysteine and phenylalanine included. Only the CDR3 DNA is retained, 45 bases long and in frame from the first base. TCRbeta CDR3 regions were amplified from genomic DNA using the immunoSEQ Assay, a bias-controlled multiplex PCR. Per the authors' processing: Within the assay, amplification of reference gene primers was used to estimate how many nucleated cells each sample contained. Sequence reads were collapsed and filtered to measure the absolute abundance of every unique TCRbeta CDR3 rearrangement. For each sample, productive Simpson clonality was calculated as the square root of Simpson's diversity index across productive rearrangements. In TCRdb, the immuneACCESS table is reduced to in-frame sequences with V and J assigned. These tables do not hold every clone; where another copy was compared, an unresolved V gene accounts for under half, and the others remain unexplained. V and J calls and clone size are as listed in that table; D and trimming were resolved from the DNA. In this sample the table shows 200,000 to 250,000 clones, 81% of which occur a single time. 6.5% to 9.5% of the sample goes to the ten largest clones.

The clonotype comes from an elderly woman with COVID-19, enrolled during active disease. The receptor chain draws on TRBV15 and TRBJ1-2, with a tentative D gene TRBD1 over 5 matching bases. The sequencing sample was made of peripheral blood. The CDR3 region reads CATSRGGSPNYGYTF. The sequenced DNA is TGTGCCACCAGCCGGGGGGGATCCCCTAACTATGGCTACACCTTC.